The T cell receptor beta chain under discussion was sequenced for a study of a mutant IDH1 vaccine in newly diagnosed glioma. Study summary: Radiotherapy alone preceded vaccination by 4-6 weeks; alternatively, vaccination started with temozolomide cycles. Visit V12 was at week 35; visit V13 was at week 47.

Clones were sequenced by immunoSEQ multiplex PCR, and TCRdb holds only the in-frame ones, with some missing. Altogether about 13,000 clones are present, around 78% being singletons, with the ten largest covering about 4%. The CDR3 totals 16 residues. Germline assignment: CDR1 LNHNV and CDR2 YYDKDF (reference sequence). Trimming took off 3 bases at V and 5 bases at J, with 19 bases between the two ends. On this clone itself: No antigen is known for it.

As for time point: week 47, end of study. Alongside topical imiquimod, each dose of vaccine comprised 300 ug of mutant IDH1 20-mer peptide. This sequence joins TRBV15 and TRBJ1-2; D is uncertain. The receptor was isolated from a middle-aged woman with glioma. The sample here was PBMCs, taken from a glioma patient whose treatment included an IDH1 peptide vaccine. CDR3 nucleotides: TGTGCCACCAGCAGGGATAGTCTGGGCATTCGGTATGGCTACACCTTC. This sequence encodes CATSRDSLGIRYGYTF.